The sequence of this T cell receptor (beta chain) was determined in a study of post-analysis software for immune sequencing data. Broader study findings: With TRBV5-6, TRBV5-1 and TRBV20-1 included, about five TRBV segments were more frequent in patients than in controls.

Concerning this clonotype: Its antigen is not known.

Researchers reported that TCR beta cDNA libraries carried unique molecular identifiers. Input of about 0.85 to 10 million T cells yielded roughly 0.5 million cDNA molecules. TCRdb re-called the PCR reads with MiXCR, one entry per CDR3 protein. Among around 400,000 distinct CDR3 sequences listed, 39% were seen once. Germline values: CDR1 SGDLS, CDR2 YYNGEE. Deletions cut 2 bases from V and 0 bases from J, with 8 bases between. The CDR3 has 14 residues. The specimen sequenced was blood. The chain uses TRBV9 and TRBJ1-2; D might be TRBD1 (5 bases). The clonotype was recovered from a girl aged 2 to 10 with multiple sclerosis. CDR3 region: CASSVPGANYGYTF. In DNA, the CDR3 is TGTGCCAGCAGCGTGCCGGGGGCTAACTATGGCTACACCTTC.